This TCR beta chain was recovered during a study of T cells of healthy individuals. This clonotype was counted between two and nine times. This CDR3 has 15 amino acids. Trimming stripped 0 bases from V and 4 bases from J, with 8 bases between. CDR1 and CDR2 from the germline V gene are SGHRS and YFSETQ. TCRdb reprocessed the 5' RACE reads with MiXCR, giving one entry per CDR3 protein. Of fewer than 90,000 distinct CDR3 sequences listed, roughly 5% were seen once; the top ten hold 7.5% to 9.5%. This chain links TRBV5-1 with TRBJ2-6, with unresolved D. This TCR was recovered from a female donor in good health. The CDR3 DNA follows: TGCGCCAGCAGCTTGGCCCCCGGAGGGGCCAACGTCCTGACTTTC. It encodes CASSLAPGGANVLTF.